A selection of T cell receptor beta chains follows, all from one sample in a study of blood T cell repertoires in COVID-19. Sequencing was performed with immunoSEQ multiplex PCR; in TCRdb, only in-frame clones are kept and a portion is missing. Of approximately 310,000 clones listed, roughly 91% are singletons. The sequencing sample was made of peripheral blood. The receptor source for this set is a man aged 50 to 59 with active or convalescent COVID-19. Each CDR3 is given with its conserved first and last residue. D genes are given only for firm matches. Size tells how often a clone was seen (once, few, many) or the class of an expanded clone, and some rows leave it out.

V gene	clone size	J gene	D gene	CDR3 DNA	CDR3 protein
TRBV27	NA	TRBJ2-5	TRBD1	TGTGCCAGCAGTTTATCGACAGGGTCAGGGGAGACCCAGTACTTC	CASSLSTGSGETQYF
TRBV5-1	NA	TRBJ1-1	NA	TGCGCCAGCAGCCCGAAACCCGGGACACCTCATGAAGCTTTCTTT	CASSPKPGTPHEAFF
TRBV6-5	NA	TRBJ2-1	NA	TGTGCCAGCAGTTACTCTCCAAGGGGCCATGAGCAGTTCTTC	CASSYSPRGHEQFF
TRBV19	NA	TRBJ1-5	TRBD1	TGTGCCAGCACTAAACGATGGACAGGGGGAGTGACGAGCAATCAGCCCCAGCATTTT	CASTKRWTGGVTSNQPQHF
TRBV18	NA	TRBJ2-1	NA	TGTGCCAGCTCTTCCGCCCAGGGCTCCTACAATGAGCAGTTCTTC	CASSSAQGSYNEQFF
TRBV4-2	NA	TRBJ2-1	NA	TGTGCCAGCAGCCAAGAGGCCCGCAATGAGCAGTTCTTC	CASSQEARNEQFF
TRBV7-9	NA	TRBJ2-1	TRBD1	TGTGCCAGCAGCCCGACAGGGCCCCTGGATGAGCAGTTCTTC	CASSPTGPLDEQFF
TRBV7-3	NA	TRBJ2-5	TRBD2	TGTGCCAGCAGCGCCGAGACTAGCATGGAGACCCAGTACTTC	CASSAETSMETQYF
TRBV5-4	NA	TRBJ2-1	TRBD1	TGTGCCAGCAGCTTGCTGGGACAGGGGGAGGTCTCAGAGCAGTTCTTC	CASSLLGQGEVSEQFF
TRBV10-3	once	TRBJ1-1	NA	TGTGCCATCAGTGTTGCAGGGGTTACAATGAACACTGAAGCTTTCTTT	CAISVAGVTMNTEAFF
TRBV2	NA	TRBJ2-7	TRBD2	TGTGCCAGCAGTGAAAGGGAAGGACTAGCGGGAGCCTACGAGCAGTACTTC	CASSEREGLAGAYEQYF
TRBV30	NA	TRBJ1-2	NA	TGTGCCTGGGGGCCCAAAGGGGGGGTGAGCTTTGGCTACACCTTC	CAWGPKGGVSFGYTF
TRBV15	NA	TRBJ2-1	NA	TGTGCCACCAGCAGAGCTACCGACAATGAGCAGTTCTTC	CATSRATDNEQFF
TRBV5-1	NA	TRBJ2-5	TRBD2	TGCGCCAGCAGCTTAGGGATAGCGGGGGGGACCTCCCAAGAGACCCAGTACTTC	CASSLGIAGGTSQETQYF